These T cell receptor beta chains were read from a single sample in a study of beta chain features in type 1 diabetes. Assay used: immunoSEQ multiplex PCR; TCRdb lists only in-frame clones, some missing. The sample lists under 900,000 clones, 15% to 20% occurring once. The sequencing input was naive CD4+ T cells from blood. Receptors were obtained from a woman in her late teens or twenties in good health. The CDR3 runs from the conserved cysteine through the conserved F or W.

J gene	V gene	CDR3 protein
TRBJ2-7	TRBV11-2	CASSLAGHSEQYF
TRBJ1-2	TRBV19	CASSAGFNGYTF
TRBJ2-3	TRBV11-2	CASSYTTDTQYF
TRBJ2-2	TRBV4-3	CASSPFGTGVPGELFF
TRBJ2-7	TRBV7-8	CASSLVAGNIYEQYF
TRBJ2-1	TRBV11-2	CASSSITGPGHKRGEQFF
TRBJ2-1	TRBV21-1	CASSKSGRAVYGEQFF
TRBJ1-5	TRBV2	CASRGTGDNQPQHF
TRBJ2-2	TRBV9	CASSVEATSGTGELFF
TRBJ2-5	TRBV7-9	CASSLRGRLLYQETQYF
TRBJ2-1	TRBV15	CATSRDRGTGGLEQFF
TRBJ2-6	TRBV6-5	CASSPGGANVLTF
TRBJ2-1	TRBV27	CASSFHGGVYNEQFF
TRBJ2-5	TRBV10-3	CAITRRVGETQYF
TRBJ2-1	TRBV7-8	CASKPSAYNEQFF
TRBJ2-3	TRBV7-2	CASSLRDKSRDTQYF
TRBJ2-5	TRBV5-1	CASSLEGRGETQYF
TRBJ2-5	TRBV5-1	CASSTGQVGETQYF
TRBJ2-2	TRBV29-1	CSVGRSTGELFF
TRBJ2-2	TRBV19	CASPSRWGELFF
TRBJ2-3	TRBV10-3	CAVLQHTGARTDTQYF
TRBJ2-1	TRBV18	CASSLLAGGGEQFF